Following are 23 T cell receptor beta chains from one sample sequenced in a study of blood T cell repertoires in COVID-19. Using immunoSEQ multiplex PCR, the repertoire was profiled, and TCRdb retains in-frame clones only, with some absent. The repertoire includes roughly 150,000 clones, 80% to 90% of them detected once, and 13% sits in the top ten. Sequencing was performed on peripheral blood. The receptors derive from a man younger than 35 with COVID-19, enrolled during active disease.

The chain has TRBV18 and TRBJ2-3; D uncertain. This CDR3 has 12 amino acids. V was trimmed by 6 bases and J by 2 bases, leaving 6 bases between them. The germline gives CDR1 KGHSH, CDR2 LQKENI. The CDR3 DNA follows: TGTGCCAGCTCTCTCGTCACAGATACGCAGTATTTT. Amino acids: CASSLVTDTQYF.

This sequence joins TRBV11-3 and TRBJ2-3; 9 positions match TRBD2. The CDR3 has 15 residues. Germline loops: CDR1 SGHNT, CDR2 YENEEA. The V gene end was trimmed by 4 bases and the J gene end by 7 bases; junction bases not matched to a gene: 9. CDR3 in DNA: TGTGCCAGCAGCTCGACTAGCGGCCTGGGAAATACGCAGTATTTT. This translates into CASSSTSGLGNTQYF.

The J gene is TRBJ2-5, the V gene TRBV11-2; perhaps TRBD2 as D (5 bases). Germline values: CDR1 SGHAT, CDR2 FQNNGV. Trimming stripped 2 bases from V and 2 bases from J, with 12 bases between. The CDR3 runs 15 residues. CDR3 region: CASSLLDYPQETQYF. The CDR3 DNA reads TGTGCCAGCAGCTTATTAGACTATCCTCAAGAGACCCAGTACTTC.

CDR3 sequence: CASSLGVRAHGYTF. CDR3 coding DNA: TGTGCCAGCAGCTTAGGTGTCAGGGCCCATGGCTACACCTTC. The rearrangement links TRBV11-2 to TRBJ1-2; a possible D gene is TRBD1 (5 bases). V gave up 1 base and J gave up 6 bases, with 12 bases separating them. In germline, CDR1 is SGHAT, CDR2 FQNNGV. The CDR3 runs to 14 residues.

The chain joins TRBV3-1 (or the pseudogene TRBV3-2) to TRBJ2-1; TRBD1 might be the D (5 bases). From germline, CDR1 is LGHDT and CDR2 YNNKEL (reference sequence). The CDR3 covers 20 residues. The V and J ends lost 3 bases and 1 base respectively, with 25 bases between them. DNA for the CDR3: TGTGCCAGCAGCCACCCGTTGGCGCCCCAGGGTGGCCGGTCCTACAATGAGCAGTTCTTC. Its protein is CASSHPLAPQGGRSYNEQFF.

The gene calls are TRBV6-2 or TRBV6-3 and TRBJ2-5; D is uncertain. The CDR3 has 15 residues. Germline CDR1 and CDR2: MNHEY and SVGEGT. V lost 3 bases and J 0 bases, leaving 11 bases between the germline ends. In DNA form, the CDR3 reads TGTGCCAGCAGTTATCCCCGGTCGTACCAAGAGACCCAGTACTTC. Translation: CASSYPRSYQETQYF.

V gene TRBV27 combines with J gene TRBJ2-1; D might be TRBD1 (6 bases). This CDR3 comprises 14 residues. The V and J ends lost 6 bases and 7 bases respectively, with 16 bases between them. CDR1 and CDR2 from the germline V gene are MNHEY and SMNVEV (reference sequence). The CDR3: CASSHLPGDNEQFF. CDR3 sequence (DNA): TGTGCCAGCAGCCATCTCCCAGGGGATAATGAGCAGTTCTTC.

The chain recombines TRBV9 with TRBJ2-2; 7 nucleotides line up with TRBD2. Germline CDR1 and CDR2: SGDLS and YYNGEE. J gave up 5 bases and V 0 bases, and 7 bases lay outside the gene matches. CDR3 length equals 16 residues. In nucleotides, the CDR3 is TGTGCCAGCAGCGTAGCGGGAGGAACGTGGACCGGGGAGCTGTTTTTT. This codes for CASSVAGGTWTGELFF. Drawing the rest from reference TRBV9 and TRBJ2-2, the complete variable domain is DSGVTQTPKHLITATGQRVTLRCSPRSGDLSVYWYQQSLDQGLQFLIQYYNGEERAKGNILERFSAQQFPDLHSELNLSSLELGDSALYFCASSVAGGTWTGELFFGEGSRLTVL.

V and J are TRBV11-2 and TRBJ2-2; D gene unclear. This CDR3 has 14 residues. In germline, CDR1 is SGHAT, CDR2 FQNNGV. Trimming stripped 0 bases from V and 7 bases from J, with 9 bases between. This chain's CDR3 is CASSLDLSIGELFF. As DNA, the CDR3 is TGTGCCAGCAGCTTAGATTTGAGCATCGGGGAGCTGTTTTTT.

The rearrangement joins TRBV18 to TRBJ1-3, with D possibly matching TRBD1 (5 bases). The V end lost 5 bases, the J end lost 0 bases, and 11 bases lay between the germline ends. The V gene's germline CDR1 is KGHSH and CDR2 LQKENI. The CDR3 sequence is 15 residues long. The CDR3 DNA reads as TGTGCCAGCTCAGAACAGGAGTTCTCTGGAAACACCATATATTTT. It yields the protein CASSEQEFSGNTIYF.

This chain joins TRBV4-3 and TRBJ2-1, with TRBD2 matching 12 bases. The germline gives CDR1 LGHNA, CDR2 YSLEER. The junction had 5 bases not matched to a gene; V was cut back by 8 bases and J by 6 bases. The CDR3 has 14 residues. The CDR3 DNA is TGCGCCAGCGCGGCACTAGCGGGGGGCAATGAGCAGTTCTTC. Its protein is CASAALAGGNEQFF.

This sequence joins TRBV9 and TRBJ1-6; 8 nucleotides agree with TRBD1. V lost 4 bases and J lost 0; bases outside the gene matches: 3. From germline, CDR1 is SGDLS and CDR2 YYNGEE. The CDR3 extends over 16 amino acids. The DNA of the CDR3 is TGTGCCAGCAGCCCGGGACAGGTCTCCTATAATTCACCCCTCCACTTT. It encodes CASSPGQVSYNSPLHF.

This clone showed up just once. The chain employs TRBV24-1 and TRBJ1-5; weak D call: TRBD1 (5 bases). The CDR3 covers 13 residues. Germline assignment: CDR1 KGHDR and CDR2 SFDVKD. Trimming cost V 3 bases and J 6 bases, with 8 bases left between them. The CDR3 is CATSDRGTQPQHF. CDR3 DNA sequence: TGTGCCACCAGTGATCGGGGGACTCAGCCCCAGCATTTT.

The chain has TRBV3-1 (or the pseudogene TRBV3-2) and TRBJ2-7, with 7 bases fitting TRBD1. The trim removed 0 bases at V and 5 bases at J, leaving 13 bases unmatched. The germline CDR1 and CDR2 sequences are LGHDT and YNNKEL (reference sequence). The CDR3 is made up of 17 amino acids. The CDR3 bases are TGTGCCAGCAGCCAAGATTCCTGGGACAGCCGTAGGCACGAGCAGTACTTC. Its translation: CASSQDSWDSRRHEQYF.

This clone has only a few counts. The chain uses TRBV6-1 and TRBJ2-1; D unclear. Germline V lookup: CDR1 MNHNS, CDR2 SASEGT. V was cut by 0 bases and J by 11 bases, with 11 bases left in between. The CDR3 sequence is 13 residues long. This CDR3 reads CASSEAPESQQFF. Written as DNA, the CDR3 is TGTGCCAGCAGTGAAGCCCCTGAGAGCCAGCAGTTCTTC.

The chain employs TRBV3-1 (or the pseudogene TRBV3-2) and TRBJ2-4, with D possibly TRBD2 on 5 matching bases. There are 13 residues in the CDR3. From germline, CDR1 is LGHDT and CDR2 YNNKEL (reference sequence). Trimming pared 1 base from V and 9 bases from J, leaving 10 bases between. This chain's CDR3 is CASSQGDGSIQYF. CDR3 coding DNA: TGTGCCAGCAGCCAAGGGGATGGGAGCATTCAGTACTTC.

V gene TRBV30 combines with J gene TRBJ1-5; 7 bases are shared with TRBD1. CDR1 GTSNPN and CDR2 SVGIG come from the germline V gene (reference sequence). The CDR3 extends over 17 amino acids. With 2 bases clipped from V and 3 bases from J, the junction kept 13 bases outside the gene matches. The CDR3 DNA sequence: TGTGCCTGGAGTCCAACCCTCGCCGACAGGGTCAATCAGCCCCAGCATTTT. Its protein product is CAWSPTLADRVNQPQHF.

V usage is TRBV28 and J usage is TRBJ1-3; TRBD1 might be the D (6 bases). Trimming removed 0 bases from V and 2 bases from J, with 8 bases in between. CDR3 size: 15 residues. The germline CDR1 and CDR2 sequences are MDHEN and SYDVKM. Written as DNA, the CDR3 is TGTGCCAGCAGTTTATGGGGGGCTACTGGAAACACCATATATTTT. It specifies CASSLWGATGNTIYF.

V usage is TRBV6-5 and J usage is TRBJ1-1; the match to TRBD1 covers 9 bases. This CDR3 is built from 13 residues. Trimming removed 5 bases from V and 10 bases from J; junction bases left unmatched: 8. Germline V CDR1 and CDR2: MNHEY, SVGAGI. CDR3 sequence reads: CASSLQGARSAFF. CDR3 DNA sequence: TGTGCCAGCAGTCTACAGGGGGCGCGGTCAGCTTTCTTT.

J is TRBJ1-1 and V is TRBV24-1; unclear D gene. This CDR3 has 13 residues. The V gene lost 4 bases and the J gene lost 6 bases, with 11 bases spanning the gap. Per germline, CDR1 KGHDR and CDR2 SFDVKD. For the CDR3, the DNA is TGTGCCACCAGTGACACCAGCCGGGCTGAAGCTTTCTTT. Translated: CATSDTSRAEAFF.

J is TRBJ2-5 and V is TRBV28; a weak D match, TRBD1 (5 bases). Between the trimmed V and J ends, which lost 5 bases and 4 bases, there was a span of 11 bases. Germline V lookup: CDR1 MDHEN, CDR2 SYDVKM. The CDR3 runs to 13 residues. The CDR3 protein is CASSATGAETQYF. The CDR3 DNA follows: TGTGCCAGCAGTGCTACAGGTGCAGAGACCCAGTACTTC.

J is TRBJ2-5 and V is TRBV11-3; D is unresolved. The V gene lost 3 bases and the J gene lost 4 bases, with 18 bases spanning the gap. Germline CDR1 SGHNT, CDR2 YENEEA. The CDR3 is 16 residues long. This chain's CDR3 is CASSLRSSRRGETQYF. CDR3 nucleotide sequence: TGTGCCAGCAGCTTGAGGTCGAGCAGACGAGGAGAGACCCAGTACTTC.

The genes are TRBV5-5 and TRBJ1-2, with D unresolved. CDR1 and CDR2 (germline): SGHKS, YYEKEE (reference sequence). The CDR3 is made up of 14 amino acids. Between the trimmed V and J ends, which lost 0 bases and 0 bases, there was a span of 6 bases. CDR3 DNA: TGTGCCAGCAGCTTGGCAGGTTCTAACTATGGCTACACCTTC. It yields the protein CASSLAGSNYGYTF.